This T cell receptor beta chain was identified during a study of shared clonotypes between healthy human individuals. For the study at large: The cohort comprised a couple of women and a few men. Their ages spanned 18 to 49 years. Study findings and constraints: Clonotype sharing across a few donors was observed for around 5% of naive CD4 clonotypes.

About this clone itself: Its antigen is undetermined.

CDR3 length equals 18 residues. The V segment lost 11 bases and the J segment 1 base; nucleotides outside the gene matches: 14. CDR1 is WSHSY and CDR2 is SAAADI in the germline V gene. Every subset had its genomic DNA shared out evenly among several immunoSEQ plates. Assay used: immunoSEQ multiplex PCR; TCRdb lists only in-frame clones, some missing. The table includes 760,000 or so clones, about 96% detected once. Naivety among CD8 cells was defined by CD45RO negativity and positive CCR7 selection, thereby excluding terminally differentiated effector memory CD45RA+ cells. The specimen was naive CD8+ T cells sorted from blood. This sequence was found in a man aged 25-45 years in good health. The J gene is TRBJ2-1, the V gene TRBV10-2, with TRBD2 matching over 13 bases. The CDR3 here is CAAQGLAGEVRSYNEQFF. The CDR3 bases are TGCGCCGCCCAAGGACTAGCGGGAGAAGTTCGTTCCTACAATGAGCAGTTCTTC.